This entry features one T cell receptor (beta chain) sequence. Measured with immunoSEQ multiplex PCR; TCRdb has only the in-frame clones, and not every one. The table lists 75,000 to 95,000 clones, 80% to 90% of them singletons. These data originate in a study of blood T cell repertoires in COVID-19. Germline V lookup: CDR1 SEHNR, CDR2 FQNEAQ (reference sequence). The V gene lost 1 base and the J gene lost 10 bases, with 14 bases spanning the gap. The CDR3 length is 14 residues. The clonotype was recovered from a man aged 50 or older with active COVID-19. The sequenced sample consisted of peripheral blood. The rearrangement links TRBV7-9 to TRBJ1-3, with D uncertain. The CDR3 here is CASSLVAEEKTIYF. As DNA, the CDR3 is TGTGCCAGCAGCTTAGTGGCAGAAGAAAAGACCATATATTTT.